The rows below give T cell receptor beta chains drawn from one sample of a study of T cells in Graves' hyperthyroidism and ophthalmopathy. TCRdb redid the calling of the multiplex PCR reads with MiXCR, one entry per CDR3 protein. There are roughly 500,000 distinct CDR3 sequences in the sample; approximately 24% occur only once, and around 10% lies in the top ten. The sequenced sample consisted of blood. These receptor sequences come from a woman in her twenties or thirties with Graves' ophthalmopathy. Both conserved end residues are part of each CDR3. D genes are given only for firm matches. Size tells how often a clone was seen (once, few, many) or the class of an expanded clone, and some rows leave it out.

>few|TRBJ2-3|TRBV13|.
TGTGCCAGCAGCCCCCAGCATACAGATACGCAGTATTTT
CASSPQHTDTQYF
>.|TRBJ1-2|TRBV6-4|TRBD1
TGTGCCAGCAGAGATCGGGACAGGAGACCAACTGGGTATGGCTACACCTTC
CASRDRDRRPTGYGYTF
>few|TRBJ2-7|TRBV4-2|.
TGTGCCAGCAGCCAATTAAGATCCTACGAGCAGTACTTC
CASSQLRSYEQYF
>few|TRBJ2-5|TRBV19|TRBD2
TGTGCCAGTGCACGGAGCGGGGTACAAGAGACCCAGTACTTC
CASARSGVQETQYF
>.|TRBJ2-7|TRBV6-2/TRBV6-3|.
TGTGCCAGCAGTTTGGAGGGGTGGATCCACGAGCAGTACTTC
CASSLEGWIHEQYF
>.|TRBJ2-7|TRBV5-1|TRBD1
TGCGCCAGCAGCTTCGGGACAGGGATAATTAACGAGCAGTACTTC
CASSFGTGIINEQYF
>.|TRBJ1-1|TRBV24-1|TRBD1
TGTGCCACCAGTGTGTCCGGGACAGTGAACACTGAAGCTTTCTTT
CATSVSGTVNTEAFF
>many|TRBJ1-5|TRBV6-2/TRBV6-3|.
TGTGCCAGCAGTTACCGGGGCCAGAGCAATCAGCCCCAGCATTTT
CASSYRGQSNQPQHF
>many|TRBJ2-6|TRBV28|.
TGTGCCAGCAGTCCTGACAGTCTCTCTGGGGCCAACGTCCTGACTTTC
CASSPDSLSGANVLTF
>few|TRBJ2-2|TRBV12-3/TRBV12-4|TRBD2
TGTGCCAGCAGCCCGGGACTAGCGAGAACCGGGGAGCTGTTTTTT
CASSPGLARTGELFF
>.|TRBJ2-3|TRBV5-1|TRBD1
TGCGCCAGCAGAACGACAGGGGCCACGAGTAGCACAGATACGCAGTATTTT
CASRTTGATSSTDTQYF
>.|TRBJ2-7|TRBV28|.
TGTGCCAGCAGCCAGGGGGGGGCCATGATCTACGAGCAGTACTTC
CASSQGGAMIYEQYF
>many|TRBJ1-2|TRBV5-1|.
TGCGCCAGCAGCTGGGAGACAGAAGACTACACCTTC
CASSWETEDYTF
>many|TRBJ2-7|TRBV20-1|.
TGCAGTGTCACGGCGGGGACATTCTCCTACGAGCAGTACTTC
CSVTAGTFSYEQYF
>few|TRBJ1-1|TRBV28|.
TGTGCCAGCACTACTCCGGCCGGGGTGAACACTGAAGCTTTCTTT
CASTTPAGVNTEAFF
>.|TRBJ2-7|TRBV4-1|TRBD2
TGCGCCAGCAGCCAATCTAGCGGGATGGGTTACGAGCAGTACTTC
CASSQSSGMGYEQYF
>.|TRBJ2-7|TRBV6-1|TRBD2
TGTGCCAGCAAAACCGCTAGCGGGAGGGCCCGTTACGAGCAGTACTTC
CASKTASGRARYEQYF
>few|TRBJ1-2|TRBV6-5|TRBD1
TGTGCCAGCAGTAACAGGGGTCCCTATGGCTACACCTTC
CASSNRGPYGYTF
>.|TRBJ2-7|TRBV3-1|TRBD2
TGTGCCAGCAGCCTCCTGCCGGGAGGGCGGGACTACGAGCGGTACTTC
CASSLLPGGRDYERYF
>.|TRBJ2-7|TRBV7-9|.
TGTGCCAGCAGCTTATCTAGCTCCTACGAGCAGTGCTTC
CASSLSSSYEQCF
>many|TRBJ1-5|TRBV19|.
TGTGCCAGTACTCTGGGCTTCAATCAGCCCCAGCATTTT
CASTLGFNQPQHF
>.|TRBJ1-1|TRBV28|.
TGTGCCAGCAGTTTATGGGGGGCGGGTCGGTCTGAAGCTTTCTTT
CASSLWGAGRSEAFF
>many|TRBJ1-1|TRBV6-1|.
TGTGCCAGCAGTCGACTGTTGAACACTGAAGCTTTCTTT
CASSRLLNTEAFF
>many|TRBJ1-1|TRBV11-2|.
TGTGCCAGCAGTCGTCCCCTAGGCGGTTGGCCTGAAGCTTTCTTT
CASSRPLGGWPEAFF
>.|TRBJ1-5|TRBV28|.
TGTGCCAGCAGTTTACAGGGGTATGTTCAGCCCCAGCATTTT
CASSLQGYVQPQHF
>many|TRBJ2-7|TRBV27|.
TGTGCCAGCAGTAATCCGGACCGACACTACGAGCAGTACTTC
CASSNPDRHYEQYF
>.|TRBJ2-7|TRBV6-5|.
TGTGCCAGCAGTTATGTGGCAGGGAGCTACGAGCAGTACTTC
CASSYVAGSYEQYF
>many|TRBJ2-5|TRBV13|TRBD1
TGTGCCAGCAGCACAGACCAGACAGGGGAAGAGACCCAGTACTTC
CASSTDQTGEETQYF
>many|TRBJ1-5|TRBV6-2/TRBV6-3|.
TGTGCCAGCAGTCTCGTCAGGGAGAGCCTCCTACGGAGTCAGCCCCAGCATTTT
CASSLVRESLLRSQPQHF
>.|TRBJ2-5|TRBV12-3/TRBV12-4|.
TGTGCCAGCAGCCTCGACGGGGGGCCTCCCAGCGAGACCCAGTACTTC
CASSLDGGPPSETQYF
>many|TRBJ2-7|TRBV6-5|.
TGTGCCAGCAGCCCACCGTCTTCCGAGCAGTACTTC
CASSPPSSEQYF
>many|TRBJ2-6|TRBV29-1|.
TGCAGCGTTGCGACGGGTTCTGGGGCCAACGTCCTGACTTTC
CSVATGSGANVLTF
>.|TRBJ1-3|TRBV7-9|.
TGTGCCAGCAGCTTAGACGGTTACTCTGGAAACACCATATATTTT
CASSLDGYSGNTIYF
>.|TRBJ1-1|TRBV12-3/TRBV12-4|.
TGTGCCAGCAGTTTCGGATCGGATGAAGCTTTCTTT
CASSFGSDEAFF
>few|TRBJ1-5|TRBV6-1|TRBD1
TGTGCCAGCAGCAGAGACGGGACAGGGTATCAGCCCCAGCATTTT
CASSRDGTGYQPQHF
>many|TRBJ2-2|TRBV6-2/TRBV6-3|.
TGTGCCAGCAGGATAACAGGAGAATGGTACACCGGGGAGCTGTTTTTT
CASRITGEWYTGELFF
>.|TRBJ1-5|TRBV12-3/TRBV12-4|.
TGTGCCAGCAGTTCGGAACAGGGAGCCCAGCCCCAGCATTTT
CASSSEQGAQPQHF
>.|TRBJ1-1|TRBV11-2|.
TGTGCCAGCAGCTTAGATCTCCGGACGAACACTGAAGCTTTCTTT
CASSLDLRTNTEAFF
>many|TRBJ2-5|TRBV6-5|.
TGTGCCAGCAGTTACAGGCGGACACCCAGCCAAGAGACCCAGTACTTC
CASSYRRTPSQETQYF
>.|TRBJ1-5|TRBV11-1|.
TGTGCCAGCAGCCCAGGGGAAGGCTGGGGTCAGCCCCAGCATTTT
CASSPGEGWGQPQHF
>.|TRBJ2-7|TRBV12-3/TRBV12-4|TRBD2
TGTGCCAGCAGTCGACGGACTAGCTGGGGCTACGAGCAGTACTTC
CASSRRTSWGYEQYF
>many|TRBJ2-6|TRBV20-1|.
TGCAGTGCTAGAGATCGACAACGCTCTGGGGCCAACGTCCTGACTTTC
CSARDRQRSGANVLTF